The next 16 T cell receptor beta chains were all read from a single sample in a study of shared clonotypes between healthy human individuals. Clones were sequenced by immunoSEQ multiplex PCR, and TCRdb holds only the in-frame ones, with some missing. Of around 700,000 clones detected, 74% appear once; the ten largest clones hold about 1.8%. The sample consisted of memory CD4+ T cells sorted from blood. Subset indicated: CD45RA-negative fraction. All receptors derive from a woman younger than 45 in good health.

This chain joins TRBV7-9 and TRBJ1-2; no clear D gene. V lost 2 bases and J 4 bases, leaving 5 bases between the germline ends. The CDR3 consists of 12 residues. Germline CDR1 is SEHNR and CDR2 is FQNEAQ (reference sequence). The CDR3, as DNA: TGTGCCAGCAGCTTACCCACCTATGGCTACACCTTC. Translation: CASSLPTYGYTF.

The sample holds a few counts of this clone. V and J are TRBV10-1 and TRBJ1-1, with D possibly being TRBD1 (6 bases). Germline V gene data show CDR1 as WNHNN and CDR2 as SYGVQD (reference sequence). The length of the CDR3 is 16 residues. V lost 4 bases to trimming and J lost 0 bases, with 15 bases between them. CDR3 in amino acids: CASSGSQGYMNTEAFF. The CDR3 nucleotides read TGCGCCAGCAGTGGGTCACAGGGATACATGAACACTGAAGCTTTCTTT.

The rearrangement links TRBV28 to TRBJ1-5; perhaps TRBD1 as D (5 bases). Per germline, CDR1 MDHEN and CDR2 SYDVKM. This CDR3 spans 16 amino acids. Trimming pared 2 bases from V and 6 bases from J, leaving 17 bases between. The chain's CDR3 is CASSLGGVSSGQPQHF. CDR3 bases: TGTGCCAGCAGTTTAGGAGGGGTAAGCTCGGGTCAGCCCCAGCATTTT.

The chain links TRBV11-3 to TRBJ1-5; D remains ambiguous. Germline V gene data show CDR1 as SGHNT and CDR2 as YENEEA. This CDR3 is built from 14 residues. V was cut by 2 bases and J by 4 bases, with 9 bases left in between. CDR3 DNA: TGTGCCAGCAGCTTATCGCCGGGGAATCAGCCCCAGCATTTT. Amino acid sequence: CASSLSPGNQPQHF.

This clone was picked up a small number of times. V gene TRBV5-4 combines with J gene TRBJ2-3, with a weak D call TRBD2 (7 bases). V was trimmed by 4 bases and J by 4 bases, leaving 22 bases between them. There are 17 residues in the CDR3. CDR1 SGHNT and CDR2 YYREEE come from the germline V gene (reference sequence). CDR3 nucleotides: TGTGCCAGCAGCCGGACCCGCGGGGGCCAAGTCGCAGATACGCAGTATTTT. Its protein is CASSRTRGGQVADTQYF.

As concerns this clone: This CDR3 is also generated by other DNA sequences in the sample. The J gene is TRBJ1-5, the V gene TRBV29-1; 9 bases are a match to TRBD1. The germline V gene encodes CDR1 SQVTM and CDR2 ANQGSEA. The junction had 8 bases not matched to a gene; V was cut back by 4 bases and J by 10 bases. CDR3 length: 13 residues. CDR3 sequence (DNA): TGCAGCGTTGGGACAGGGGAAGATGGACCCCAGCATTTT. It yields the protein CSVGTGEDGPQHF. Variable domain in full (rest from reference TRBV29-1 and TRBJ1-5): SAVISQKPSRDICQRGTSLTIQCQVDSQVTMMFWYRQQPGQSLTLIATANQGSEATYESGFVIDKFPISRPNLTFSTLTVSNMSPEDSSIYLCSVGTGEDGPQHFGDGTRLSIL.

The chain uses TRBV18 and TRBJ2-7; the D gene is possibly TRBD1 (6 bases). The germline CDR1 and CDR2 sequences are KGHSH and LQKENI. The V gene lost 6 bases and the J gene lost 7 bases, with 16 bases spanning the gap. This CDR3 has 13 amino acids. The CDR3 nucleotides are TGTGCCAGCTCCCGTGAAACAGGGTTTGAGCAGTACTTC. Residues: CASSRETGFEQYF.

This clone has more than one count but fewer than ten. The chain has TRBV11-2 and TRBJ2-5, with TRBD2 identical over 16 bases. The V segment lost 4 bases and the J segment 5 bases; nucleotides outside the gene matches: 1. The CDR3 loop spans 15 amino acids. Germline values: CDR1 SGHAT, CDR2 FQNNGV. The CDR3 region is CASSSGLAGGETQYF. CDR3 DNA: TGTGCCAGCAGCTCGGGACTAGCGGGAGGGGAGACCCAGTACTTC.

The V call is TRBV19, the J call TRBJ1-2; possible D gene TRBD1, 5 bases. Trimming left V 6 bases short and J 4 bases short, with 21 bases between. This CDR3 has 16 amino acids. Germline V gene data show CDR1 as LNHDA and CDR2 as SQIVND (reference sequence). CDR3: CASSSLSKDNLYGYTF. CDR3 nucleotide sequence: TGTGCCAGTAGCTCGCTATCGAAGGACAACCTCTATGGCTACACCTTC.

The chain recombines TRBV28 with TRBJ1-1; the D gene is possibly TRBD1 (5 bases). The V and J ends lost 6 bases and 0 bases respectively, with 11 bases between them. The CDR3 consists of 14 residues. The germline CDR1 and CDR2 sequences are MDHEN and SYDVKM. The CDR3 nucleotides read TGTGCCAGCAGGGGGACGCATATGAACACTGAAGCTTTCTTT. Translating gives CASRGTHMNTEAFF.

The count of this clone is one. The rearrangement links TRBV2 to TRBJ2-2, with TRBD2 identical over 10 bases. Germline assignment: CDR1 SNHLY and CDR2 FYNNEI. V was pared by 0 bases and J by 6 bases, with 4 bases of the junction left unmatched. This CDR3 spans 16 amino acids. CDR3 protein: CASSEALAGEAGELFF. DNA for the CDR3: TGTGCCAGCAGTGAAGCCCTAGCGGGAGAAGCCGGGGAGCTGTTTTTT.

A note on this clone: Other DNA sequences in the same sample also yield this CDR3. For the CDR3, the DNA is TGTGCCAGCAGCTTAGATCGCAATGAGCAGTTCTTC. It specifies CASSLDRNEQFF. This sequence joins TRBV11-3 and TRBJ2-1; D not resolved. CDR1 SGHNT and CDR2 YENEEA come from the germline V gene. The CDR3 consists of 12 residues. V was pared by 0 bases and J by 6 bases, with 3 bases between.

This rearrangement joins TRBV6-6 to TRBJ1-4; D gene unclear. The length of the CDR3 is 14 residues. Germline assignment: CDR1 MNHNY and CDR2 SVGAGI (reference sequence). The ends were cut back, 6 bases at V and 4 bases at J, with 12 bases in the middle. DNA of the CDR3: TGTGCCAGCAGCGGACGGATCCATAATGAAAAACTGTTTTTT. Translating gives CASSGRIHNEKLFF.

The chain combines TRBV7-9 with TRBJ1-1; 7 nucleotides agree with TRBD1. The CDR3 runs to 13 residues. J gave up 3 bases and V 3 bases, and 1 base lay outside the gene matches. Germline V gives CDR1 SEHNR, CDR2 FQNEAQ (reference sequence). This CDR3 reads CASSLTGYTEAFF. In DNA, the CDR3 is TGTGCCAGCAGCTTGACAGGGTACACTGAAGCTTTCTTT.

In its sample, this clone was seen once. The chain uses TRBV28 and TRBJ2-2; possibly TRBD2 for D (5 bases). The length of the CDR3 is 15 residues. Trimming removed 1 base from V and 2 bases from J, with 8 bases in between. Germline V gene data show CDR1 as MDHEN and CDR2 as SYDVKM. For the CDR3, the DNA is TGTGCCAGCAGTTTATTTAGCGACAACACCGGGGAGCTGTTTTTT. As protein: CASSLFSDNTGELFF.

This chain links TRBV28 with TRBJ1-1, with D uncertain. Germline V gives CDR1 MDHEN, CDR2 SYDVKM. V gave up 6 bases and J gave up 5 bases, with 13 bases separating them. This CDR3 has 13 amino acids. Here the CDR3 reads CASSSPKRTEAFF. Here the CDR3 DNA reads TGTGCCAGCAGCTCTCCTAAGAGGACTGAAGCTTTCTTT.